This TCR beta chain was retrieved from a study of PD-1 blockade in classical Hodgkin lymphoma. As for this clone: The antigen remains undetermined. The sample has other DNA sequences that encode this CDR3 too.

Each and every patient relapsed after autologous stem cell transplantation, and patients got differing brentuximab vedotin exposure. Germline V gene lookup returns CDR1 MRHNA and CDR2 SNTAGT. The germline V and J ends were trimmed by 3 bases and 2 bases, with 7 bases remaining between them. The CDR3 has 13 amino acids. The study, taken as a whole, reports: A reduction in baseline TCR diversity was reportedly seen in newly diagnosed patients relative to healthy donors. Patients who responded completely had about the same baseline diversity as newly diagnosed patients.

Profiled with immunoSEQ multiplex PCR; TCRdb holds only in-frame clones, not every one. The sample has approximately 100,000 clones; roughly 92% are singletons. The source was peripheral blood mononuclear cells (PBMCs), collected at baseline. The receptor comes from a human donor with classical Hodgkin lymphoma. This chain connects TRBV6-4 to TRBJ1-2; D not certain. CDR3 nucleotide sequence: TGTGCCAGCAGTGAGACGGGGAACTATGGCTACACCTTC. Encoded protein: CASSETGNYGYTF.